This TCR beta chain originates from a study of siplizumab effects on memory and regulatory T cells. Germline V CDR1 and CDR2: GTSNPN, SVGIG (reference sequence). With 3 bases removed from V and 0 bases from J, the gap between germline ends came to 11 bases. The CDR3 spans 14 residues. The table came from immunoSEQ multiplex PCR; TCRdb's copy has only in-frame clones and leaves some out. The data contain some 96,000 clones, 85% to 95% of them singletons. Study-level findings and limits: It seemed that naive T cells were more diverse than memory cells and were major contributors to the alloresponse.

Worth noting for this clone: Its antigen remains unidentified.

The receptor was isolated from a human donor in good health. Specimen: non-Treg CD4+ T cells sorted from blood. This chain links TRBV30 with TRBJ1-1; no clear D. CDR3 DNA sequence: TGTGCCTGGAGAGAACCCCGGGTGAACACTGAAGCTTTCTTT. It yields the protein CAWREPRVNTEAFF.